This TCR beta chain was captured in a study of cytomegalovirus exposure and HLA in healthy donors. CDR3 length: 13 amino acids. Germline-derived CDR1 and CDR2 are SGHNT and YYREEE (reference sequence). Trimming shortened V by 6 bases and J by 1 base, and 10 bases separated the two germline ends. Study-wide findings and caveats: Altogether, about 160 TCR beta chains were recorded as cytomegalovirus-associated. One variant, a missense change in DCLRE1C, was linked in a later analysis to TCR beta V- and J-gene trimming. Reportedly, fewer N-insertions than the approximately 690-donor mean appeared in an Asian-associated ancestry cluster in a later analysis.

Amplification used 60 Vbeta primers and 13 Jbeta primers. Original data processing: In a later analysis, the count reached some 88 million unique TCR beta chains, with 8.5 million to 14 million shared. Profiling relied on immunoSEQ multiplex PCR, and the TCRdb table lists in-frame clones only, not all of them. V and J calls and clone size come straight from that table; D and trimming were deduced from the DNA. The table lists about 130,000 clones, roughly 82% of them singletons, with about 11% in the top ten. Comments on this clone: The antigen remains undetermined.

The TCR originated in a male donor in good health and CMV-seropositive. The sequenced material came from PBMCs. The chain employs TRBV5-4 and TRBJ1-2, with D possibly being TRBD1 (5 bases). CDR3 bases: TGTGCCAGCACCTGGAGGGGTAACTATGGCTACACCTTC. It codes for CASTWRGNYGYTF.